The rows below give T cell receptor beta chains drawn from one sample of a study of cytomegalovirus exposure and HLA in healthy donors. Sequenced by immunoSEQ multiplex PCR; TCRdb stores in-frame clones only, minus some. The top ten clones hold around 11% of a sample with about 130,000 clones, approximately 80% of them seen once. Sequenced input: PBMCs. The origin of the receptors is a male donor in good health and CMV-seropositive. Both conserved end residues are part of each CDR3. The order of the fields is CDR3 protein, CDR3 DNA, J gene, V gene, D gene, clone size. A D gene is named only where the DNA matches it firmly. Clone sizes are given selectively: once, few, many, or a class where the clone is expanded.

CDR3 protein: CASSLADRRSYEQYF
CDR3 DNA: TGTGCCAGCAGCTTAGCCGACAGGAGATCCTACGAGCAGTACTTC
J gene: TRBJ2-7
V gene: TRBV11-2
D gene: NA
clone size: NA

CDR3 protein: CASSLTLGAQDEQYF
CDR3 DNA: TGTGCCAGCAGCCTTACGTTGGGGGCGCAGGACGAGCAGTACTTC
J gene: TRBJ2-7
V gene: TRBV28
D gene: NA
clone size: NA

CDR3 protein: CAWGRGGGHINEQFF
CDR3 DNA: TGTGCCTGGGGGAGGGGGGGAGGGCATATCAATGAGCAGTTCTTC
J gene: TRBJ2-1
V gene: TRBV30
D gene: NA
clone size: NA

CDR3 protein: CSAKTGGSTDTQYF
CDR3 DNA: TGCAGCGCCAAGACAGGCGGAAGCACAGATACGCAGTATTTT
J gene: TRBJ2-3
V gene: TRBV29-1
D gene: NA
clone size: NA

CDR3 protein: CASSVDREGQGYEQYF
CDR3 DNA: TGTGCCAGCAGTGTGGACAGGGAGGGACAGGGATACGAGCAGTACTTC
J gene: TRBJ2-7
V gene: TRBV28
D gene: TRBD1
clone size: NA

CDR3 protein: CSVLDRGKNTEAFF
CDR3 DNA: TGCAGCGTACTAGACAGGGGGAAGAACACTGAAGCTTTCTTT
J gene: TRBJ1-1
V gene: TRBV29-1
D gene: TRBD1
clone size: NA

CDR3 protein: CAWSAQGDEQYF
CDR3 DNA: TGTGCCTGGAGTGCACAGGGCGACGAGCAGTACTTC
J gene: TRBJ2-7
V gene: TRBV30
D gene: NA
clone size: NA

CDR3 protein: CSASTARGIYEQYF
CDR3 DNA: TGCAGCGCTTCGACAGCCAGGGGGATCTACGAGCAGTACTTC
J gene: TRBJ2-7
V gene: TRBV29-1
D gene: TRBD1
clone size: NA

CDR3 protein: CASSLKGRSNQPQHF
CDR3 DNA: TGTGCCAGCAGCTTGAAGGGGAGGAGCAATCAGCCCCAGCATTTT
J gene: TRBJ1-5
V gene: TRBV5-4
D gene: NA
clone size: NA

CDR3 protein: CSVGGTGSNEQYF
CDR3 DNA: TGCAGCGTGGGGGGGACAGGGTCCAACGAGCAGTACTTC
J gene: TRBJ2-7
V gene: TRBV29-1
D gene: TRBD1
clone size: NA

CDR3 protein: CASSSDFEQYF
CDR3 DNA: TGTGCCAGCAGTTCTGACTTCGAGCAGTACTTC
J gene: TRBJ2-7
V gene: TRBV6-5
D gene: NA
clone size: NA

CDR3 protein: CASSRDRDYGYTF
CDR3 DNA: TGTGCCAGCAGTCGGGACAGGGACTATGGCTACACCTTC
J gene: TRBJ1-2
V gene: TRBV2
D gene: TRBD1
clone size: NA

CDR3 protein: CSVDPHSVYRNEQFF
CDR3 DNA: TGCAGCGTTGATCCCCATAGTGTCTACCGTAATGAGCAGTTCTTC
J gene: TRBJ2-1
V gene: TRBV29-1
D gene: NA
clone size: NA

CDR3 protein: CASSSRGRGVDEQFF
CDR3 DNA: TGTGCCAGCAGCTCGAGGGGGCGGGGTGTCGATGAGCAGTTCTTC
J gene: TRBJ2-1
V gene: TRBV7-9
D gene: NA
clone size: NA

CDR3 protein: CASPRSSTDTQYF
CDR3 DNA: TGTGCCAGCCCTCGGTCTAGCACAGATACGCAGTATTTT
J gene: TRBJ2-3
V gene: TRBV5-6
D gene: NA
clone size: NA

CDR3 protein: CASSLKWEQRGWEFF
CDR3 DNA: TGTGCCAGCAGCTTAAAGTGGGAACAGAGGGGGTGGGAGTTCTTC
J gene: TRBJ2-1
V gene: TRBV7-2
D gene: NA
clone size: NA

CDR3 protein: CASREAREKLFF
CDR3 DNA: TGTGCCAGCAGAGAGGCCCGGGAAAAACTGTTTTTT
J gene: TRBJ1-4
V gene: TRBV6-1
D gene: NA
clone size: NA

CDR3 protein: CASSFGGTVHTEAFF
CDR3 DNA: TGCGCCAGCAGCTTTGGTGGGACAGTCCACACTGAAGCTTTCTTT
J gene: TRBJ1-1
V gene: TRBV5-1
D gene: TRBD1
clone size: once

CDR3 protein: CASSKGGGNQETQYF
CDR3 DNA: TGTGCCAGCAGCAAAGGGGGCGGGAACCAAGAGACCCAGTACTTC
J gene: TRBJ2-5
V gene: TRBV21-1
D gene: NA
clone size: NA

CDR3 protein: CASSPTGASQSEQYF
CDR3 DNA: TGTGCCAGCTCACCGACAGGGGCTAGTCAGAGCGAGCAGTACTTC
J gene: TRBJ2-7
V gene: TRBV18
D gene: TRBD1
clone size: few

CDR3 protein: CASSYSKTGDQPQHF
CDR3 DNA: TGTGCCAGCAGTTACTCCAAGACAGGGGATCAGCCCCAGCATTTT
J gene: TRBJ1-5
V gene: TRBV6-5
D gene: TRBD1
clone size: NA